This TCR beta chain is drawn from a study of T cell repertoires in cytomegalovirus infection. This clonotype was observed many times. TCRdb reprocessed the reads via MiXCR and lists one record per CDR3 protein. There are about 190,000 distinct CDR3 sequences in the sample; 28% occur only once, and roughly 32% lies in the top ten. Trimming shortened V by 1 base and J by 6 bases, and 10 bases separated the two germline ends. CDR3 length equals 13 residues. In germline, CDR1 is SGHTA, CDR2 FQGNSA. Sequencing was performed on PBMCs. The chain links TRBV7-2 to TRBJ2-7; D is possibly TRBD2 (5 bases). The clonotype was recovered from a human donor in good health (CMV status not recorded). Some clones in this sample may be carry-over from other donors' samples. For the CDR3, the DNA is TGTGCCAGCAGCTTAGGAGGGAGCGGCGAGCAGTACTTC. Its protein product is CASSLGGSGEQYF.